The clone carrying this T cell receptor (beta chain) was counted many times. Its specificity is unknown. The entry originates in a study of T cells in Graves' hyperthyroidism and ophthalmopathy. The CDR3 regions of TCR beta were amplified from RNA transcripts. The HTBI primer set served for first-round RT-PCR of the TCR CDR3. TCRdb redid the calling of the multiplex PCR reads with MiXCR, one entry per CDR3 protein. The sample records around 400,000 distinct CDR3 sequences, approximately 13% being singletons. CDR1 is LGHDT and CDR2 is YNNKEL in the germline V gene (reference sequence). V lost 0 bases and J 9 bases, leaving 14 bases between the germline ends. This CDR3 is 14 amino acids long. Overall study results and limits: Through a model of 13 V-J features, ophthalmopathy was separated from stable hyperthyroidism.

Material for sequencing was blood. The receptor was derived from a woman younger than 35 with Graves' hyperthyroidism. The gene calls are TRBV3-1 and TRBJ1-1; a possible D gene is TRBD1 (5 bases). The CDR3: CASSQEGANDQAFF. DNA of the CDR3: TGTGCCAGCAGCCAAGAAGGGGCCAACGATCAAGCTTTCTTT.